These 24 T cell receptor beta chains were all obtained from the same sample, sequenced in a study of cytomegalovirus exposure and HLA in healthy donors (dated by TCRdb to about 2017). The library relied on the immunoSEQ multiplex PCR assay. For the multiplex PCR, a mixture combining 60 forward primers for TCR Vbeta segments and 13 reverse primers for TCR Jbeta segments was used. TCRdb holds this immuneACCESS table with in-frame rearrangements only. Some clones are missing; in checked studies, unresolved V genes explain under half, and the rest has no known cause. The table for this sample lists around 130,000 clones; around three quarters of them were counted only once. Roughly 5.8% of the sample comes from the top ten. Sequenced material: PBMCs. The receptors were gathered from a man between 18 and 29 years old in good health and CMV-seropositive.

The V call is TRBV11-2, the J call TRBJ2-1; 8 nucleotides line up with TRBD2. CDR3 length: 13 amino acids. V dropped 2 bases and J dropped 9; count of bases not matched to a gene: 3. The germline V gene encodes CDR1 SGHAT and CDR2 FQNNGV. As DNA, the CDR3 is TGTGCCAGCAGCTTAAGCGGGGGCACTGAGCAGTTCTTC. Its translation is CASSLSGGTEQFF.

CDR3 DNA sequence: TGTGCCAGCAGTGAGGCCAGGGTCGCGACCAAAAACATTCAGTACTTC. Translating it yields CASSEARVATKNIQYF. This chain joins TRBV2 and TRBJ2-4, with D possibly matching TRBD1 (5 bases). Germline CDR1 and CDR2: SNHLY and FYNNEI. V shed 3 bases and J shed 2 bases, with 14 bases lying between them. This CDR3 spans 16 amino acids. Based on the CDR3 plus reference TRBV2 and TRBJ2-4, the full variable domain is EPEVTQTPSHQVTQMGQEVILRCVPISNHLYFYWYRQILGQKVEFLVSFYNNEISEKSEIFDDQFSVERPDGSNFTLKIRSTKLEDSAMYFCASSEARVATKNIQYFGAGTRLSVL.

The rearrangement uses TRBV4-2 and TRBJ1-4, with D unresolved. Germline V gene data show CDR1 as LGHNA and CDR2 as YNFKEQ. This CDR3 contains 13 residues. Trimming cost V 3 bases and J 8 bases, with 10 bases left between them. Here the CDR3 reads CASSHRGLEKLFF. In DNA, the CDR3 is TGTGCCAGCAGCCACCGAGGGTTGGAAAAACTGTTTTTT.

This chain joins TRBV27 and TRBJ2-2, with TRBD1 matching over 9 bases. From germline, CDR1 is MNHEY and CDR2 SMNVEV (reference sequence). Losses at the gene ends were 5 bases for V and 7 bases for J; bases not matched to a gene: 11. The CDR3 runs 16 residues. Here the CDR3 DNA reads TGTGCCAGCAGTCCAACAGGGGGCGCAATGGTCGGGGAGCTGTTTTTT. Protein sequence: CASSPTGGAMVGELFF.

The chain combines TRBV4-1 with TRBJ1-4; D unclear. V was pared by 1 base and J by 7 bases, with 13 bases between. Germline loops: CDR1 MGHRA, CDR2 YSYEKL. The CDR3 runs to 15 residues. CDR3 amino acids: CASSQGQGRVEKLFF. The CDR3 DNA reads as TGCGCCAGCAGCCAAGGGCAAGGGCGGGTTGAAAAACTGTTTTTT.

This clone showed up just a few times. V is TRBV7-9 and J is TRBJ1-1; the D gene is possibly TRBD1 (6 bases). Trimming shortened V by 5 bases and J by 10 bases, and 14 bases separated the two germline ends. Germline values: CDR1 SEHNR, CDR2 FQNEAQ (reference sequence). This CDR3 is built from 12 residues. The CDR3 sequence: CASSPWGLVAFF. CDR3 in DNA: TGTGCCAGCAGCCCGTGGGGGCTGGTAGCTTTCTTT. Full variable domain (outside the CDR3, taken from reference TRBV7-9 and TRBJ1-1): DTGVSQNPRHKITKRGQNVTFRCDPISEHNRLYWYRQTLGQGPEFLTYFQNEAQLEKSRLLSDRFSAERPKGSFSTLEIQRTEQGDSAMYLCASSPWGLVAFFGQGTRLTVV.

The chain recombines TRBV7-8 with TRBJ1-3; weak D call: TRBD1 (6 bases). Germline V gene data show CDR1 as SGHVS and CDR2 as FQNEAQ. CDR3 length: 17 amino acids. V gave up 4 bases and J gave up 0 bases, with 16 bases separating them. The CDR3 nucleotides are TGTGCCAGCAGCTCCCTAGACAGGCCCTTCTCTGGAAACACCATATATTTT. It translates to CASSSLDRPFSGNTIYF. The full variable domain, its missing parts supplied by reference TRBV7-8 and TRBJ1-3, is GAGVSQSPRYKVAKRGQDVALRCDPISGHVSLFWYQQALGQGPEFLTYFQNEAQLDKSGLPSDRFFAERPEGSVSTLKIQRTQQEDSAVYLCASSSLDRPFSGNTIYFGEGSWLTVV.

This clone appeared a single time. The V and J genes are TRBV23-1 and TRBJ2-4; 8 positions agree with TRBD2. TRBV23-1 is known as an ORF, though its function is uncertain. V lost 4 bases and J lost 4; bases outside the gene matches: 12. This CDR3 is built from 17 residues. CDR3 DNA: TGCGCCAGCAGTCTTTTCGGGGGGGAAAAGGGGAAAAACATTCAGTACTTC. This codes for CASSLFGGEKGKNIQYF.

J is TRBJ1-2 and V is TRBV6-6, with 7 bases identical to TRBD1. Germline CDR1 is MNHNY and CDR2 is SVGAGI (reference sequence). Unmatched junction bases numbered 7, after V lost 2 bases and J lost 4 bases. The CDR3 spans 15 residues. The CDR3 region is CASSYRGTDFYGYTF. The CDR3 DNA follows: TGTGCCAGCAGTTACCGCGGGACAGATTTCTATGGCTACACCTTC.

This rearrangement joins TRBV19 to TRBJ1-1, with 7 bases identical to TRBD1. The germline V gene encodes CDR1 LNHDA and CDR2 SQIVND (reference sequence). V lost 7 bases and J lost 0; bases outside the gene matches: 5. This CDR3 contains 14 residues. The CDR3 region has the DNA TGTGCCAGTACCACGGGACAGTTGAACACTGAAGCTTTCTTT. Translation gives CASTTGQLNTEAFF.

On this clone: At one end, the junction sequence differs from germline, possibly due to a read error. This chain connects TRBV7-9 to TRBJ2-6; 8 bases are shared with TRBD1. Germline CDR1 SEHNR, CDR2 FQNEAQ (reference sequence). This CDR3 has 18 residues. The CDR3 loop is CASILTGQVNSGANGLTF. The CDR3 DNA follows: TGTGCCAGCATCCTTACGGGACAGGTCAACTCTGGGGCCAACGGCCTGACTTTC.

V gene TRBV5-1 combines with J gene TRBJ2-1; maybe TRBD2 (5 bases). The CDR3 runs 11 residues. The V end was cut by 5 bases, the J end by 7 bases, with 7 bases between. The V gene's germline CDR1 is SGHRS and CDR2 YFSETQ. CDR3 sequence reads: CASRRRNEQFF. CDR3 nucleotides: TGCGCCAGCAGGCGGAGGAATGAGCAGTTCTTC.

The chain uses TRBV5-4 and TRBJ2-1; D is unclear. The CDR3 contains 13 residues. CDR1 is SGHNT and CDR2 is YYREEE in the germline V gene (reference sequence). V was shortened by 4 bases and J by 8 bases, with 13 bases between the two germline ends. This chain's CDR3 is CASSLAGIDEQFF. DNA for the CDR3: TGTGCCAGCAGCCTGGCAGGTATCGATGAGCAGTTCTTC.

This clone showed up just once. The J gene is TRBJ1-5, the V gene TRBV5-5, with 8 bases fitting TRBD1. This CDR3 has 15 amino acids. The junction had 10 bases not matched to a gene; V was cut back by 4 bases and J by 7 bases. Germline CDR1 SGHKS, CDR2 YYEKEE (reference sequence). CDR3 DNA sequence: TGTGCCAGCAGCCTCCGGGACAGGCCGGGACAGCCCCAGCATTTT. Translated: CASSLRDRPGQPQHF.

There are a few counts of this clone. The genes are TRBV19 and TRBJ2-1; 11 nucleotides align to TRBD2. V dropped 3 bases and J dropped 12; count of bases not matched to a gene: 10. The germline CDR1 and CDR2 sequences are LNHDA and SQIVND (reference sequence). There are 15 residues in the CDR3. The DNA of the CDR3 is TGTGCCAGTAGTATCGGTAGCGGGGGGGCCTGGGGGCAGTTCTTC. This codes for CASSIGSGGAWGQFF.

This chain joins TRBV19 and TRBJ2-1; TRBD1 matches at 9 bases. This CDR3 is built from 15 residues. Germline CDR1 LNHDA, CDR2 SQIVND (reference sequence). The trim removed 3 bases at V and 5 bases at J, leaving 5 bases unmatched. CDR3 nucleotide sequence: TGTGCCAGTAGTATGGGACAGGGAACCCACAATGAGCAGTTCTTC. It codes for CASSMGQGTHNEQFF.

The CDR3 is CASSFQGGGRTEAFF. Here the CDR3 DNA reads TGTGCCAGCAGCTTCCAGGGGGGAGGTCGGACTGAAGCTTTCTTT. J is TRBJ1-1 and V is TRBV5-8; 7 bases fit TRBD1. This CDR3 spans 15 amino acids. Germline loops: CDR1 SGHTS, CDR2 YDEGEE. With V trimmed by 2 bases and J by 5 bases, 9 bases remained unmatched. Based on the CDR3 plus reference TRBV5-8 and TRBJ1-1, the full variable domain is EAGVTQSPTHLIKTRGQQATLRCSPISGHTSVYWYQQALGLGLQFLLWYDEGEERNRGNFPPRFSGRQFPNYSSELNVNALELEDSALYLCASSFQGGGRTEAFFGQGTRLTVV.

This chain uses TRBV6-4 with TRBJ1-2; D uncertain. Trimming took 0 bases from V and 7 from J, leaving 9 bases between them. Germline CDR1 is MRHNA and CDR2 is SNTAGT. The CDR3 runs 13 residues. The CDR3 sequence: CASSDSDRGGYTF. CDR3 nucleotides: TGTGCCAGCAGTGACTCCGATAGAGGTGGCTACACCTTC.

CDR3 in amino acids: CASGESKYEQYF. CDR3 nucleotides: TGTGCCAGCGGAGAGTCAAAGTACGAGCAGTACTTC. The chain links TRBV27 to TRBJ2-5; D is undetermined. The J call is doubtful: the DNA matches TRBJ2-7 better. This CDR3 has 12 amino acids. Germline V lookup: CDR1 MNHEY, CDR2 SMNVEV (reference sequence).

This chain connects TRBV19 to TRBJ1-5; 8 bases agree with TRBD1. The junction had 11 bases not matched to a gene; V was cut back by 5 bases and J by 2 bases. From germline, CDR1 is LNHDA and CDR2 SQIVND (reference sequence). CDR3 size: 17 residues. CDR3 protein: CASSPGQGNGGNQPQHF. In DNA form, the CDR3 reads TGTGCCAGTAGTCCCGGACAGGGTAATGGTGGCAATCAGCCCCAGCATTTT. Using reference TRBV19 and TRBJ1-5 for the parts outside the CDR3, the full variable domain is DGGITQSPKYLFRKEGQNVTLSCEQNLNHDAMYWYRQDPGQGLRLIYYSQIVNDFQKGDIAEGYSVSREKKESFPLTVTSAQKNPTAFYLCASSPGQGNGGNQPQHFGDGTRLSIL.

The CDR3 DNA reads as TGTGCCAGCAGCTTCGCGGCACAGGCAGGGGCTAATGAAAAACTGTTTTTT. This sequence encodes CASSFAAQAGANEKLFF. The chain uses TRBV5-4 and TRBJ1-4; possible D gene TRBD1, 6 bases. Germline V lookup: CDR1 SGHNT, CDR2 YYREEE (reference sequence). Trimming took off 2 bases at V and 3 bases at J, with 17 bases between the two ends. The CDR3 runs to 17 residues.

This clone was seen more than once but under ten times. V and J are TRBV19 and TRBJ2-7; 16 bases fit TRBD2. CDR1 and CDR2 from the germline V gene are LNHDA and SQIVND (reference sequence). The CDR3 spans 20 residues. The J segment lost 4 bases and the V segment lost 9 bases, leaving 21 bases of the junction unmatched. In DNA form, the CDR3 reads TGTGCCAGCCAATCATCCACCCCGGGACTAGCGGGAGGGTATTCGTACGAGCAGTACTTC. It specifies CASQSSTPGLAGGYSYEQYF. Looking up the rest from reference TRBV19 and TRBJ2-7 gives the full variable domain: DGGITQSPKYLFRKEGQNVTLSCEQNLNHDAMYWYRQDPGQGLRLIYYSQIVNDFQKGDIAEGYSVSREKKESFPLTVTSAQKNPTAFYLCASQSSTPGLAGGYSYEQYFGPGTRLTVT.

The chain is built from TRBV27 and TRBJ1-5, with TRBD1 identical over 9 bases. Losses at the gene ends were 5 bases for V and 4 bases for J; bases not matched to a gene: 6. The germline V gene encodes CDR1 MNHEY and CDR2 SMNVEV (reference sequence). The CDR3 consists of 15 residues. CDR3 DNA sequence: TGTGCCAGCAGTCGACAACAGGGGGCAAATCAGCCCCAGCATTTT. Translated, it gives CASSRQQGANQPQHF.

The chain uses TRBV9 and TRBJ1-2, with 11 bases lining up with TRBD1. Germline V gene sequence: CDR1 SGDLS, CDR2 YYNGEE. CDR3 length: 16 amino acids. J was trimmed by 5 bases and V by 4 bases; bases with no gene match: 10. The CDR3 region is CASSSGQGDDKYGYTF. Written as DNA, the CDR3 is TGTGCCAGCAGCTCGGGACAGGGGGACGATAAGTATGGCTACACCTTC.